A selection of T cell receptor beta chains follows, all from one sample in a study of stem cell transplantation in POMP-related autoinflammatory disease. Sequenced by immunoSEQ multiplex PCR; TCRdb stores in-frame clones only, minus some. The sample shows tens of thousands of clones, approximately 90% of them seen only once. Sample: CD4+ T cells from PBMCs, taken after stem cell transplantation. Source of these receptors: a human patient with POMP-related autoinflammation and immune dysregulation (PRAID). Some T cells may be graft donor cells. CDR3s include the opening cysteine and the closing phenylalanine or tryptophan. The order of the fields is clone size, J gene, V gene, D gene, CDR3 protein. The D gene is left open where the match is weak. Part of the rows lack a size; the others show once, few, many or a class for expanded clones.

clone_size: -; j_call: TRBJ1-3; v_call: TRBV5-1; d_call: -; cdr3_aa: CASSLAPALSGNTIYF
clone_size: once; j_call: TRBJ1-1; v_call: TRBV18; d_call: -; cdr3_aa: CASSPSGTEAFF
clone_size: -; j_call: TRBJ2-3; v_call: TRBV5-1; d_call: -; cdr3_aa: CASSLQGSSTDTQYF
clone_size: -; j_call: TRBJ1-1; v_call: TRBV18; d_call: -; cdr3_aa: CASSPNGNTEAFF
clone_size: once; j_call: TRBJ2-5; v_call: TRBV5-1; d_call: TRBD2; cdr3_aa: CASSSTQREQKETQYF
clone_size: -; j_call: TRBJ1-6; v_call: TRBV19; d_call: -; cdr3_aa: CASSISAGWDSPLHF
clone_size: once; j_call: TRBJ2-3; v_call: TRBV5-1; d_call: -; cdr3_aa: CASSLELVPPDTQYF
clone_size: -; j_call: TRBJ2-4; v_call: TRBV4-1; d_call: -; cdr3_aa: CASSQGGFRQNIQYF
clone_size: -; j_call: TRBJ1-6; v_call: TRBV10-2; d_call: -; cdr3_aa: CASSEWDARNSPLHF
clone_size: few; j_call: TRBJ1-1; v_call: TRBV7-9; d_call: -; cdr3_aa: CASSLTLGTIEAFF
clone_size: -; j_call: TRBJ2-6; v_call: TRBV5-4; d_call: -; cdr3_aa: CASSFVGAGANVLTF
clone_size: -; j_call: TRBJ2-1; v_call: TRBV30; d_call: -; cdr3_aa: CAWRQGRNNEQFF
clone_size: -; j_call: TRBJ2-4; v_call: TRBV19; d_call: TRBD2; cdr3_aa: CASRPGRPGLAGVLAKNIQYF
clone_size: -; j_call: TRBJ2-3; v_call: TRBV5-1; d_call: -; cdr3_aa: CASSPVGEGTDTQYF
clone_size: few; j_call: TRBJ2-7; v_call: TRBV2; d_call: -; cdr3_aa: CASRQGSYEQYF
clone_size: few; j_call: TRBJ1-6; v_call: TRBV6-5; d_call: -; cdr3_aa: CASNRQGILYSPLHF
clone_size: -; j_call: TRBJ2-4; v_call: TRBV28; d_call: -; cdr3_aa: CATTTALLGYQYF
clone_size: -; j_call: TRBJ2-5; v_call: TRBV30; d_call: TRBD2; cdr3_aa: CAWRGIAGRETQYF
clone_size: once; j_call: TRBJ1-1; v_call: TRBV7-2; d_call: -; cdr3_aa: CASSLGPGRFNTEAFF
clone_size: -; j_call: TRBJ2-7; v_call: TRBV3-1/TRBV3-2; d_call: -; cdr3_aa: CASSQATAPYEQYF
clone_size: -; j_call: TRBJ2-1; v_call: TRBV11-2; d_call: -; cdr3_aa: CASSLGVAGSLTYEQFF
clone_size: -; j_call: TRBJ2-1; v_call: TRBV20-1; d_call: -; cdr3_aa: CSVSDHEQFF
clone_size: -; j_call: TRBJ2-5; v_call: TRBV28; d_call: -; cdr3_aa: CATHGSFRKETQYF
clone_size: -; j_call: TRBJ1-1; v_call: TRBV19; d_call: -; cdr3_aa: CASSYQDSGNTEAFF
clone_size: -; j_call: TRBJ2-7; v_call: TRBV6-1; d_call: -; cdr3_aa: CASSEATNAFAYEQYF
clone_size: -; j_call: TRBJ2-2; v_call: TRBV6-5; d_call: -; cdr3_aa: CASSYSPGPTGELFF
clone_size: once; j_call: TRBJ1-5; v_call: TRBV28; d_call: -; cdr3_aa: CASTGSNQPQHF
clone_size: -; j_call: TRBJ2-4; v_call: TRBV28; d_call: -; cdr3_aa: CASSLLGYGSEIGGLAKNIQYF
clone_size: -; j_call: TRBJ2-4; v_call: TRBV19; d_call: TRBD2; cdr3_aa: CASSRLAGGLAKNIQYF
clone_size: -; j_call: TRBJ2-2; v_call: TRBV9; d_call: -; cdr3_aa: CASSVDRLAGGELFF
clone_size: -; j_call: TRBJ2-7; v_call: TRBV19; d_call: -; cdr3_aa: CASSGSRYEQYF
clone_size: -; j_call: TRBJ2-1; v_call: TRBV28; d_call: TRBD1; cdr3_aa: CASSSLDRGRNEQFF
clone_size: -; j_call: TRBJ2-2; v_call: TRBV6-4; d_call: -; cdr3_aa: CASSDSREGTGELFF
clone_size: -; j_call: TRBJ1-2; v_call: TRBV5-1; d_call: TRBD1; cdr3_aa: CASSRDSGGMGYTF
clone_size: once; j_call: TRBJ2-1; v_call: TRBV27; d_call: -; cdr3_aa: CASSLRGANEQFF
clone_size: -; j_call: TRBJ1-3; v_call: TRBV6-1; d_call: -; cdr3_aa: CASSEQGAGNTIYF
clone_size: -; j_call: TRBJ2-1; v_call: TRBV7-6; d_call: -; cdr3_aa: CASSPLDFF
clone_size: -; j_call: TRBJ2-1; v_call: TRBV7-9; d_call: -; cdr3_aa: CASSFAAGKKQFF
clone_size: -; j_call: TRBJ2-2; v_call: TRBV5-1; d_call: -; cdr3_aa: CASSQHRETNTGELFF
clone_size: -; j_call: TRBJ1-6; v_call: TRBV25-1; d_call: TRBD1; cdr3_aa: CASSTRGRPLHF
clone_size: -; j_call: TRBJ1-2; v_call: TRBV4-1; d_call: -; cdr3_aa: CASSQDRVYYGYTF
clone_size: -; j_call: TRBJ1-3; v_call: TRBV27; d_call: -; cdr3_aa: CASSAAGARNTIYF
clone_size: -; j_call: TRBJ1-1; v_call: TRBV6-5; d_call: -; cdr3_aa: CASSRAGTEAFF
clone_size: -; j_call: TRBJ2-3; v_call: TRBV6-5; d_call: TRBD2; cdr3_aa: CASGGGTTDTQYF
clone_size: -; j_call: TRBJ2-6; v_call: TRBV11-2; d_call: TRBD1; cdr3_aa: CASSSNRDRISSGANVLTF
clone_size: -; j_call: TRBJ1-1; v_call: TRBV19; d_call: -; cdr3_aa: CASREQSRSTEAFF
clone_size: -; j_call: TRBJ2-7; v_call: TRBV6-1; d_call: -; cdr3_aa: CASSEGPMGGPYEQYF
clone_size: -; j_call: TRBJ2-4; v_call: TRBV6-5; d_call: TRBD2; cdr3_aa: CASSYAGGVAKNIQYF
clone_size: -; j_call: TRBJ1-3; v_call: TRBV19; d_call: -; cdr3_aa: CASSPLGAGNTIYF
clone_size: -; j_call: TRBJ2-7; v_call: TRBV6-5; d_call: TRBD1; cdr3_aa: CASRAPGQGLYEQYF
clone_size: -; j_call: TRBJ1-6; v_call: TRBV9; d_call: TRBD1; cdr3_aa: CAIHGATGPMDNSPLHF
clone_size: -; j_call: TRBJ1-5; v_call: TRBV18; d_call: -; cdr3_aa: CASSPPNAGNQPQHF
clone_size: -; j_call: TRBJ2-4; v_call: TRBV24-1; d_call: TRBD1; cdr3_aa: CATSEGQGLAKNIQYF
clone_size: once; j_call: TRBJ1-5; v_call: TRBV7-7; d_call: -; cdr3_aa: CASSLREGQPQHF
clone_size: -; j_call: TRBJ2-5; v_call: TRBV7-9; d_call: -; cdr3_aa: CASSISGGRQETQYF
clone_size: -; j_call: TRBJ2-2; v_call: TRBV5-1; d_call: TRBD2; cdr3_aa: CASSLLLAGFGTGELFF
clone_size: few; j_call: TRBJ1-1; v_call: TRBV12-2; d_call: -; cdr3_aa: CASRLYLPTEAFF
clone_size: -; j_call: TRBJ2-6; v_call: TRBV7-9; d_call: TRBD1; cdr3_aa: CASSRRDRGGGANVLTF
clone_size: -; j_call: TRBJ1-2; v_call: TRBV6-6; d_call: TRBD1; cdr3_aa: CASSGGQERYGYTF